The 11 T cell receptor beta chains below were found in one sample sequenced in a study of blood T cell repertoires in COVID-19. Assay: immunoSEQ multiplex PCR; the TCRdb copy retains only in-frame clones and omits some. Among around 240,000 clones, around 87% were seen once, and the ten largest hold more than 2.5%. The source material was peripheral blood. The receptors stem from a woman younger than 45 who had recovered from COVID-19.

Details on this clone: A junction boundary mismatches the germline segment, possibly from a read error. The V gene is TRBV19, the J gene TRBJ1-1, with D possibly TRBD1 on 5 matching bases. CDR1 and CDR2 (germline): LNHDA, SQIVND (reference sequence). The length of the CDR3 is 14 residues. DNA for the CDR3: TGTGCCAGTACCCCCCCAGGAGGGGACCTCTTAGTTACGTTT. This codes for CASTPPGGDLLVTF.

V is TRBV6-1 and J is TRBJ2-7; D remains unclear. The CDR3 is made up of 12 amino acids. The germline V gene has CDR1 MNHNS and CDR2 SASEGT. V lost 6 bases, J lost 5 bases, and 11 bases lay in between. The CDR3 sequence is CASSYHLDEQYF. CDR3 in DNA: TGTGCCAGCAGCTACCACCTGGACGAGCAGTACTTC.

The rearrangement joins TRBV30 to TRBJ1-2, with 9 positions matching TRBD1. Germline V CDR1 and CDR2: GTSNPN, SVGIG (reference sequence). V dropped 0 bases and J dropped 8; count of bases not matched to a gene: 10. The CDR3 is made up of 15 amino acids. The CDR3 sequence: CAWSVLRTGAAGYTF. As DNA, the CDR3 is TGTGCCTGGAGTGTACTAAGGACAGGGGCGGCGGGCTACACCTTC.

This clone was counted ten times or more. This chain joins TRBV3-1 (or the pseudogene TRBV3-2) and TRBJ1-2, with 8 nucleotides matching TRBD1. There are 14 residues in the CDR3. V lost 4 bases to trimming and J lost 6 bases; unmatched junction nucleotides: 7. CDR1 is LGHDT, CDR2 YNNKEL, per germline (reference sequence). The CDR3 sequence: CASSRADRADGYTF. Here the CDR3 DNA reads TGTGCCAGCAGCCGAGCGGACAGGGCCGATGGCTACACCTTC.

V gene TRBV12-3 or TRBV12-4 combines with J gene TRBJ2-1, with 8 bases matching TRBD1. This CDR3 contains 13 residues. J lost 9 bases, V lost 4 bases, and 5 bases had no gene match. The CDR3 loop is CASSSSGGIEQFF. As DNA, the CDR3 is TGTGCCAGCAGTTCTTCAGGGGGCATTGAGCAGTTCTTC.

The chain links TRBV12-3 or TRBV12-4 to TRBJ1-5; a weak D match, TRBD1 (5 bases). The germline V and J ends were trimmed by 8 bases and 4 bases, with 12 bases remaining between them. There are 13 residues in the CDR3. In DNA, the CDR3 is TGTGCCAGCGGGGCCAGCCTAAATCAGCCCCAGCATTTT. The encoded protein is CASGASLNQPQHF.

This clone was recorded only once. V gene TRBV4-3 combines with J gene TRBJ2-3; 8 nucleotides line up with TRBD2. Germline values: CDR1 LGHNA, CDR2 YSLEER. V was clipped by 1 base and J by 2 bases; unmatched bases: 2. The CDR3 is 15 residues long. The DNA of the CDR3 is TGCGCCAGCAGCCAAGGGACTAGCCTCACAGATACGCAGTATTTT. As protein: CASSQGTSLTDTQYF.

V is TRBV9 and J is TRBJ2-1, with a weak D call TRBD2 (6 bases). V lost 4 bases and J lost 5, with 16 bases in between. CDR3 size: 15 residues. Germline V gene data show CDR1 as SGDLS and CDR2 as YYNGEE. CDR3 region: CASSPLAGSNNEQFF. In DNA form, the CDR3 reads TGTGCCAGCAGCCCCCTTGCGGGATCGAACAATGAGCAGTTCTTC.

The CDR3 nucleotides read TGCGCCAGCAGCCAAGAGGGTACCGGGAGAGCGAACACCGGGGAGCTGTTTTTT. It codes for CASSQEGTGRANTGELFF. The chain has TRBV4-3 and TRBJ2-2, with D perhaps matching TRBD2 (6 bases). This CDR3 region has 18 residues. The germline gives CDR1 LGHNA, CDR2 YSLEER. Trimming took 0 bases from V and 0 from J, leaving 14 bases between them.

The chain links TRBV3-1 (or the pseudogene TRBV3-2) to TRBJ2-2, with a tentative D call TRBD1 (5 bases). This CDR3 has 16 residues. V gave up 4 bases and J gave up 5 bases, with 17 bases separating them. The germline V gene has CDR1 LGHDT and CDR2 YNNKEL (reference sequence). CDR3 region: CASSPKWTTPTGELFF. Here the CDR3 DNA reads TGTGCCAGCAGCCCGAAATGGACAACGCCTACCGGGGAGCTGTTTTTT.

V and J are TRBV5-1 and TRBJ2-5; tentatively, D is TRBD2 (7 bases). The CDR3 is 14 amino acids. The V end was cut by 4 bases, the J end by 5 bases, with 15 bases between. Germline values: CDR1 SGHRS, CDR2 YFSETQ. The CDR3 bases are TGCGCCAGCAGCCCCGGGGGGCCAGGGGAGACCCAGTACTTC. Its protein product is CASSPGGPGETQYF.